The text below deals with one T cell receptor (beta chain). No antigen is known for it. Germline-derived CDR1 and CDR2 are GTSNPN and SVGIG (reference sequence). J lost 5 bases, V lost 4 bases, and 7 bases had no gene match. The CDR3 is 13 residues long. The sample is drawn from a study of cytomegalovirus exposure and HLA in healthy donors. Study background: A preliminary data release comprised 80 million to 95 million unique TCRs obtained from HLA-typed donors.

Study-level findings and limits: The CMV antigen specificity of three CMV-associated chains was confirmed through in vitro analysis. TCR beta V- and J-gene trimming was later associated with a missense DCLRE1C variant.

In the PCR, 60 Vbeta and 13 Jbeta primers were used. TCRdb's table, derived via immunoSEQ multiplex PCR, lists solely in-frame clones and lacks some. Of 150,000 to 200,000 clones in the sample, 84% were seen once. V and J are TRBV30 and TRBJ2-7; 8 nucleotides match TRBD2. The receptor's source is a girl aged 10 to 17 in good health and CMV-seropositive. The sample comprised PBMCs. The chain's CDR3 is CAWISAGGNEQYF. CDR3 nucleotides: TGTGCCTGGATCAGCGCGGGGGGCAACGAGCAGTACTTC.